Below are 26 T cell receptor beta chains sequenced from a single sample in a study of blood T cell repertoires in COVID-19. Sequencing was performed with immunoSEQ multiplex PCR; in TCRdb, only in-frame clones are kept and a portion is missing. The sample has roughly 160,000 clones, approximately 86% seen once. Sequencing was carried out using peripheral blood. Source of these receptors: a woman over 75 with COVID-19, enrolled during active disease.

This clone turned up a few times. The chain recombines TRBV7-8 with TRBJ2-1, with 9 bases aligning to TRBD2. Germline lookup yields CDR1 SGHVS and CDR2 FQNEAQ. There are 16 residues in the CDR3. V was pared by 7 bases and J by 4 bases, with 11 bases of the junction left unmatched. For the CDR3, the DNA is TGTGCCAGCAATCTAATGAGTAGCGGGAGTTACAATGAGCAGTTCTTC. This encodes CASNLMSSGSYNEQFF. Looking up the rest from reference TRBV7-8 and TRBJ2-1 gives the full variable domain: GAGVSQSPRYKVAKRGQDVALRCDPISGHVSLFWYQQALGQGPEFLTYFQNEAQLDKSGLPSDRFFAERPEGSVSTLKIQRTQQEDSAVYLCASNLMSSGSYNEQFFGPGTRLTVL.

The rearrangement joins TRBV18 to TRBJ2-5, with D possibly matching TRBD1 (6 bases). CDR3 length: 15 amino acids. Germline lookup yields CDR1 KGHSH and CDR2 LQKENI. Trimming took 3 bases from V and 2 from J, leaving 13 bases between them. The CDR3 nucleotides are TGTGCCAGCTCACCTTTTCAGGGGACACAAGAGACCCAGTACTTC. It yields the protein CASSPFQGTQETQYF.

The rearrangement links TRBV11-3 to TRBJ2-7; 9 nucleotides line up with TRBD1. The V segment lost 5 bases and the J segment 6 bases; nucleotides outside the gene matches: 5. The V gene's germline CDR1 is SGHNT and CDR2 YENEEA. The CDR3 totals 13 residues. The CDR3, as DNA: TGTGCCAGCAGCCCGGGGACAGGGCGCGAGCAGTACTTC. This codes for CASSPGTGREQYF.

The chain links TRBV15 to TRBJ1-5; D perhaps matches TRBD1 (5 bases). V was cut by 0 bases and J by 0 bases, with 12 bases left in between. Germline lookup yields CDR1 LNHNV and CDR2 YYDKDF (reference sequence). CDR3 length: 17 residues. For the CDR3, the DNA is TGTGCCACCAGCAGAGATTTGCAGGGTAATAGCAATCAGCCCCAGCATTTT. This encodes CATSRDLQGNSNQPQHF.

The rearrangement links TRBV28 to TRBJ2-1; tentatively, D is TRBD2 (6 bases). V dropped 5 bases and J dropped 7 bases, with 12 bases sitting between them. The CDR3 contains 13 residues. Germline loops: CDR1 MDHEN, CDR2 SYDVKM. DNA for the CDR3: TGTGCCAGCAGTCGCCTTGGGGGGAATGAGCAGTTCTTC. This gives the protein CASSRLGGNEQFF.

As concerns this clone: A read error may account for a junction end that differs from germline. This rearrangement joins TRBV7-7 to TRBJ1-3; D is possibly TRBD1 (6 bases). The CDR3 runs 18 residues. Germline V gene data show CDR1 as SSHAT and CDR2 as FNYEAQ (reference sequence). DNA of the CDR3: TGTGCTAGCAGCCCTCACCCCCCTGGGGGGGGCAGAGGAAACACCATATATTTT. This gives the protein CASSPHPPGGGRGNTIYF.

The chain recombines TRBV28 with TRBJ2-7; D might be TRBD1 (5 bases). This CDR3 is built from 12 residues. CDR1 is MDHEN and CDR2 is SYDVKM in the germline V gene. V lost 8 bases and J 7 bases, leaving 15 bases between the germline ends. Written as DNA, the CDR3 is TGTGCCAGCCGGCAGGGCCTGGGTGAGCAGTACTTC. Its protein is CASRQGLGEQYF.

The CDR3 DNA reads TGTGCCAGCAGCACCGAAAGACAGGGGTCACCCCTCCACTTT. This translates into CASSTERQGSPLHF. The chain uses TRBV6-2 or TRBV6-3 and TRBJ1-6; 8 bases fit TRBD1. The germline V gene has CDR1 MNHEY and CDR2 SVGEGT. Germline trimming cut 6 bases from V and 10 bases from J; bases unmatched to any gene: 8. This CDR3 contains 14 residues.

The rearrangement joins TRBV29-1 to TRBJ2-5; possibly TRBD1 for D (6 bases). V was pared by 4 bases and J by 5 bases, with 17 bases between. This CDR3 has 14 residues. Germline loops: CDR1 SQVTM, CDR2 ANQGSEA. The CDR3 coding sequence is TGCAGCGTTGTCCCAGCCGGAAGGGGGGAGACCCAGTACTTC. It translates to CSVVPAGRGETQYF.

The CDR3 coding sequence is TGTGCCAGCCGTGGACAGCCCTACGAGCAGTACTTC. It codes for CASRGQPYEQYF. The rearrangement uses TRBV2 and TRBJ2-7; tentative D call: TRBD1 (6 bases). The CDR3 sequence is 12 residues long. V lost 8 bases, J lost 2 bases, and 10 bases lay in between. In germline, CDR1 is SNHLY, CDR2 FYNNEI.

Only a few counts were recorded for this clone. The rearrangement uses TRBV18 and TRBJ1-5; D is perhaps TRBD1 (5 bases). CDR3 length equals 15 residues. The germline CDR1 and CDR2 sequences are KGHSH and LQKENI. V was clipped by 6 bases and J by 0 bases, with 12 bases between them. DNA of the CDR3: TGTGCCAGCTCGCCGACAGTGGATAGCAATCAGCCCCAGCATTTT. This sequence encodes CASSPTVDSNQPQHF.

CDR3 amino acids: CASSQESGIGEKLFF. CDR3 nucleotides: TGCGCCAGCAGCCAAGAATCGGGGATCGGGGAAAAACTGTTTTTT. The V call is TRBV4-1, the J call TRBJ1-4; D is uncertain. Germline CDR1 is MGHRA and CDR2 is YSYEKL. The CDR3 spans 15 residues. The ends were cut back, 0 bases at V and 8 bases at J, with 13 bases in the middle.

V usage is TRBV5-4 and J usage is TRBJ2-5, with D perhaps TRBD2 (5 bases). The CDR3 contains 14 residues. CDR1 and CDR2 from the germline V gene are SGHNT and YYREEE (reference sequence). V lost 4 bases, J lost 4 bases, and 14 bases lay in between. The CDR3 region is CASSPRTGGETQYF. The CDR3 DNA sequence: TGTGCCAGCAGCCCTCGGACCGGAGGAGAGACCCAGTACTTC. Drawing the rest from reference TRBV5-4 and TRBJ2-5, the complete variable domain is ETGVTQSPTHLIKTRGQQVTLRCSSQSGHNTVSWYQQALGQGPQFIFQYYREEENGRGNFPPRFSGLQFPNYSSELNVNALELDDSALYLCASSPRTGGETQYFGPGTRLLVL.

J is TRBJ2-5 and V is TRBV4-1; TRBD2 matches at 7 bases. CDR1 is MGHRA and CDR2 is YSYEKL in the germline V gene. This CDR3 contains 15 residues. The junction had 4 bases not matched to a gene; V was cut back by 2 bases and J by 1 base. The CDR3 region has the DNA TGCGCCAGCAGCCAACCGGGGACTACCCAAGAGACCCAGTACTTC. It specifies CASSQPGTTQETQYF.

This chain connects TRBV7-3 to TRBJ1-2; D is possibly TRBD1 (6 bases). Germline assignment: CDR1 SGHTA and CDR2 FQGTGA. The V and J ends lost 5 bases and 8 bases respectively, with 15 bases between them. The CDR3 runs 13 residues. The CDR3 spells CASSPTGMGGYTF. Here the CDR3 DNA reads TGTGCCAGCAGCCCTACAGGGATGGGAGGCTACACCTTC.

The J gene is TRBJ2-7, the V gene TRBV7-2, with 7 bases that match TRBD1. The CDR3 covers 13 residues. Per the germline V gene, CDR1 is SGHTA and CDR2 is FQGNSA. V dropped 1 base and J dropped 6; count of bases not matched to a gene: 3. The CDR3 spells CASSLGQGREQYF. CDR3 in DNA: TGTGCCAGCAGCTTAGGACAGGGACGCGAGCAGTACTTC.

The chain is built from TRBV19 and TRBJ1-5; maybe TRBD1 (6 bases). The germline V gene encodes CDR1 LNHDA and CDR2 SQIVND (reference sequence). There are 15 residues in the CDR3. V dropped 6 bases and J dropped 2 bases, with 14 bases sitting between them. In DNA, the CDR3 is TGTGCCAGTAGCCCATTAGGGGGGGGCAATCAGCCCCAGCATTTT. Its protein product is CASSPLGGGNQPQHF.

The rearrangement uses TRBV6-6 and TRBJ2-1, with 8 bases aligning to TRBD1. In germline, CDR1 is MNHNY, CDR2 SVGAGI (reference sequence). V shed 2 bases, J shed 3 bases, and the junction held 3 bases outside the gene matches. The CDR3 has 15 residues. CDR3 coding DNA: TGTGCCAGCAGTTACCAGGACAGGGTCTACAATGAGCAGTTCTTC. It specifies CASSYQDRVYNEQFF.

This chain joins TRBV5-1 and TRBJ2-7; D possibly corresponds to TRBD2 (5 bases). The length of the CDR3 is 13 residues. V lost 1 base, J lost 3 bases, and 8 bases lay in between. Germline lookup yields CDR1 SGHRS and CDR2 YFSETQ. As DNA, the CDR3 is TGCGCCAGCAGCTTGCGGACTTTCTACGAGCAGTACTTC. Translating gives CASSLRTFYEQYF.

This clone was observed a few times. Here the CDR3 reads CASSENQDPGFYGYTF. Written as DNA, the CDR3 is TGTGCCAGCAGTGAAAACCAAGACCCGGGTTTTTATGGCTACACCTTC. The V call is TRBV6-1, the J call TRBJ1-2, with D hard to call. Germline V gene lookup returns CDR1 MNHNS and CDR2 SASEGT. The V gene lost 2 bases and the J gene lost 5 bases, with 18 bases spanning the gap. The CDR3 loop spans 16 amino acids.

V is TRBV9 and J is TRBJ2-7; weak D call: TRBD1 (8 bases). Germline assignment: CDR1 SGDLS and CDR2 YYNGEE. Trimming took 4 bases from V and 3 from J, leaving 14 bases between them. The CDR3 totals 14 residues. CDR3 nucleotides: TGTGCCAGCAGCCAAACAGGGGGGGACTACGAGCAGTACTTC. It translates to CASSQTGGDYEQYF.

The genes are TRBV29-1 and TRBJ2-5, with 8 bases that match TRBD2. Per the germline V gene, CDR1 is SQVTM and CDR2 is ANQGSEA. There are 13 residues in the CDR3. The V segment lost 7 bases and the J segment 4 bases; nucleotides outside the gene matches: 8. CDR3 bases: TGCAGCGGAGCGGGAGTAGGGGGAGAGACCCAGTACTTC. This gives the protein CSGAGVGGETQYF. Looking up the rest from reference TRBV29-1 and TRBJ2-5 gives the full variable domain: SAVISQKPSRDICQRGTSLTIQCQVDSQVTMMFWYRQQPGQSLTLIATANQGSEATYESGFVIDKFPISRPNLTFSTLTVSNMSPEDSSIYLCSGAGVGGETQYFGPGTRLLVL.

The CDR3 sequence: CASSLAVEVNEAFF. As DNA, the CDR3 is TGCGCCAGCAGCTTGGCGGTAGAAGTGAATGAAGCTTTCTTT. The rearrangement joins TRBV5-1 to TRBJ1-1; unclear D gene. V lost 0 bases and J lost 7, with 13 bases in between. Germline CDR1 reads SGHRS; CDR2 reads YFSETQ. The CDR3 runs 14 residues.

This clone has only one observation. This sequence joins TRBV30 and TRBJ2-1, with D hard to call. Germline CDR1 and CDR2: GTSNPN and SVGIG (reference sequence). The CDR3 totals 11 residues. V was cut by 8 bases and J by 4 bases, with 9 bases left in between. The CDR3 DNA is TGTGCCCAATCCCTATACAATGAGCAGTTCTTC. As protein: CAQSLYNEQFF.

The chain uses TRBV13 and TRBJ2-4; 9 bases align to TRBD2. V was pared by 5 bases and J by 2 bases, with 7 bases of the junction left unmatched. The CDR3 is 16 amino acids. Germline V gene data show CDR1 as PRHDT and CDR2 as FYEKMQ (reference sequence). The CDR3 nucleotides are TGTGCCAGCAGCGTCCGCGGGGGGGCCACCAAAAACATTCAGTACTTC. Translation gives CASSVRGGATKNIQYF.

This clone was found once. The chain joins TRBV4-1 to TRBJ2-1; no firm D call. This CDR3 is 15 amino acids long. V was shortened by 3 bases and J by 6 bases, with 15 bases between the two germline ends. Looked up from germline, CDR1 is MGHRA and CDR2 is YSYEKL. CDR3 sequence reads: CASSQSQVVGNEQFF. In nucleotides, the CDR3 is TGCGCCAGCAGCCAGTCCCAGGTTGTCGGCAATGAGCAGTTCTTC.